This T cell receptor (beta chain) was recorded in a study of blood T cells in healthy people across ages. Note on this clonotype: Antigen: not known. Being one base from a much bigger clone, this may be a read error.

Study-wide points: Naive T cell percentage showed a strong correlation with TCR beta diversity. Researchers judged that diversity estimates from one million T cells fell short of true values. Long-lived donors carried more naive CD4+ cells and greater diversity than aged donors.

A second PCR, run for roughly 7 to 12 cycles, used a sample-barcoded 5' primer plus a J-beta primer mix. From the 5' RACE reads, TCRdb called clonotypes with MiXCR, one entry per CDR3 protein. The table includes fewer than 900,000 distinct CDR3 sequences, roughly 40% detected once. Germline assignment: CDR1 MNHEY and CDR2 SVGEGT. This CDR3 is 15 amino acids long. V was clipped by 6 bases and J by 3 bases; unmatched bases: 6. The sample was blood. The clonotype originates from a man younger than 30 in good health. The chain is built from TRBV6-2 or TRBV6-3 and TRBJ2-1, with 9 bases fitting TRBD1. Here the CDR3 reads CASSPDRGIYNEQFF. The CDR3, as DNA: TGTGCCAGCAGCCCCGACAGGGGGATCTACAATGAGCAGTTCTTC.